The clone carrying this TCR beta chain was picked up a small number of times. The sample belongs to a study of T-cell memory formation after mild COVID-19. TCRdb independently ran MiXCR on the 5' RACE reads; one entry per CDR3 protein. This sample has around 250,000 distinct CDR3 sequences; about a sixth occur once, and the top ten carry more than 20%. The sequence was obtained from a man aged 18 to 30 who had mild COVID-19 (a few samples of this study predate the infection). Cell type and time point are not known. Specimen: PBMCs or a T cell subset sorted from them (not recorded which).

The CDR3 region is CAACGEYNEQFF. The CDR3 bases are TGTGCCGCTTGCGGGGAGTACAATGAGCAGTTCTTC. V usage is TRBV10-3 and J usage is TRBJ2-1; possible D gene TRBD2, 6 bases. Trimming stripped 11 bases from V and 4 bases from J, with 12 bases between. The length of the CDR3 is 12 residues. Germline V gene sequence: CDR1 ENHRY, CDR2 SYGVKD.